The 11 T cell receptor beta chains below all came from one sample that was sequenced in a study of cytomegalovirus exposure and HLA in healthy donors. Primers included in the PCR were 60 Vbeta and 13 Jbeta primers. TCRdb's copy holds only in-frame clones and misses some; the assay was immunoSEQ multiplex PCR. The sample lists about 170,000 clones; over 80% were seen once. Source material: PBMCs. The receptors originated from a girl aged 5-17 years in good health and CMV-seropositive.

The rearrangement uses TRBV9 and TRBJ1-3, with TRBD1 identical over 7 bases. Germline CDR1 is SGDLS and CDR2 is YYNGEE. There are 15 residues in the CDR3. Unmatched junction bases numbered 4, after V lost 4 bases and J lost 0 bases. Here the CDR3 DNA reads TGTGCCAGCAGCCGGACAGGCGCCTCTGGAAACACCATATATTTT. Translating gives CASSRTGASGNTIYF.

The chain combines TRBV27 with TRBJ2-5; D may be TRBD2 (6 bases). V shed 2 bases and J shed 1 base, with 14 bases lying between them. Looked up from germline, CDR1 is MNHEY and CDR2 is SMNVEV (reference sequence). The CDR3 spans 16 residues. CDR3 sequence (DNA): TGTGCCAGCAGTTTAACCTCGTGGGGACTCCAAGAGACCCAGTACTTC. Protein sequence: CASSLTSWGLQETQYF.

The chain links TRBV7-9 to TRBJ2-1; 9 bases fit TRBD2. The CDR3 totals 16 residues. V lost 5 bases, J lost 0 bases, and 5 bases stayed unmatched. Germline CDR1 is SEHNR and CDR2 is FQNEAQ (reference sequence). The CDR3 sequence is CASSPASGTSYNEQFF. For the CDR3, the DNA is TGTGCCAGCAGCCCGGCTAGCGGGACCTCCTACAATGAGCAGTTCTTC.

This chain links TRBV5-1 with TRBJ2-7, with 16 bases lining up with TRBD2. The CDR3 sequence is 17 residues long. J was trimmed by 3 bases and V by 3 bases; bases with no gene match: 6. The V gene's germline CDR1 is SGHRS and CDR2 YFSETQ. The CDR3 here is CASSSGTSGRGFYEQYF. DNA of the CDR3: TGCGCCAGCAGCTCCGGGACTAGCGGGAGGGGGTTCTACGAGCAGTACTTC.

The chain employs TRBV27 and TRBJ2-6; maybe TRBD2 (6 bases). Germline assignment: CDR1 MNHEY and CDR2 SMNVEV (reference sequence). The V end lost 0 bases, the J end lost 1 base, and 16 bases lay between the germline ends. This CDR3 comprises 19 residues. The CDR3, as DNA: TGTGCCAGCAGTTTATCACTAGCACCGATGACTTCTGGGGCCAACGTCCTGACTTTC. Protein: CASSLSLAPMTSGANVLTF.

CDR3 bases: TGTGCCAGCAGTTTCCGTGTCGTAGGACAGACTAAAAACATTCAGTACTTC. Its translation is CASSFRVVGQTKNIQYF. This sequence joins TRBV27 and TRBJ2-4; D may be TRBD1 (6 bases). The CDR3 consists of 17 residues. Germline loops: CDR1 MNHEY, CDR2 SMNVEV (reference sequence). V lost 3 bases to trimming and J lost 4 bases, with 19 bases between them.

The chain couples TRBV28 to TRBJ1-2; 7 bases fit TRBD1. V shed 7 bases, J shed 5 bases, and the junction held 13 bases outside the gene matches. This CDR3 is built from 15 residues. Germline V lookup: CDR1 MDHEN, CDR2 SYDVKM. CDR3 sequence: CASTGGGPTRYGYTF. For the CDR3, the DNA is TGTGCCAGCACCGGAGGGGGCCCGACCCGTTATGGCTACACCTTC.

The V call is TRBV18, the J call TRBJ2-2; perhaps TRBD2 as D (5 bases). Germline CDR1 and CDR2: KGHSH and LQKENI. The V end was cut by 0 bases, the J end by 5 bases, with 16 bases between. This CDR3 is built from 17 residues. CDR3 region: CASSPPGGFPGTGELFF. For the CDR3, the DNA is TGTGCCAGCTCACCACCGGGCGGGTTTCCCGGGACCGGGGAGCTGTTTTTT. The complete variable domain, with remaining parts taken from reference TRBV18 and TRBJ2-2, reads NAGVMQNPRHLVRRRGQEARLRCSPMKGHSHVYWYRQLPEEGLKFMVYLQKENIIDESGMPKERFSAEFPKEGPSILRIQQVVRGDSAAYFCASSPPGGFPGTGELFFGEGSRLTVL.

The J gene is TRBJ2-5, the V gene TRBV9; 10 bases match TRBD2. The J segment lost 7 bases and the V segment lost 0 bases, leaving 9 bases of the junction unmatched. Germline V gene sequence: CDR1 SGDLS, CDR2 YYNGEE. The CDR3 runs 16 residues. CDR3 sequence reads: CASSVEWGAGGGTQYF. In nucleotides, the CDR3 is TGTGCCAGCAGCGTAGAGTGGGGAGCGGGAGGGGGGACCCAGTACTTC.

This rearrangement joins TRBV5-1 to TRBJ2-1; 9 nucleotides match TRBD2. The V gene's germline CDR1 is SGHRS and CDR2 YFSETQ. V shed 6 bases, J shed 4 bases, and the junction held 5 bases outside the gene matches. The length of the CDR3 is 14 residues. CDR3 DNA: TGCGCCAGCACCCTTAGCGGGGGATACAATGAGCAGTTCTTC. As protein: CASTLSGGYNEQFF.

The chain couples TRBV4-3 to TRBJ2-7; 8 nucleotides align to TRBD1. Germline V gene data show CDR1 as LGHNA and CDR2 as YSLEER. V lost 0 bases and J lost 5; bases outside the gene matches: 6. CDR3 length: 15 amino acids. The chain's CDR3 is CASSQEGGQGHEQYF. CDR3 nucleotides: TGCGCCAGCAGCCAAGAGGGAGGACAGGGCCACGAGCAGTACTTC.